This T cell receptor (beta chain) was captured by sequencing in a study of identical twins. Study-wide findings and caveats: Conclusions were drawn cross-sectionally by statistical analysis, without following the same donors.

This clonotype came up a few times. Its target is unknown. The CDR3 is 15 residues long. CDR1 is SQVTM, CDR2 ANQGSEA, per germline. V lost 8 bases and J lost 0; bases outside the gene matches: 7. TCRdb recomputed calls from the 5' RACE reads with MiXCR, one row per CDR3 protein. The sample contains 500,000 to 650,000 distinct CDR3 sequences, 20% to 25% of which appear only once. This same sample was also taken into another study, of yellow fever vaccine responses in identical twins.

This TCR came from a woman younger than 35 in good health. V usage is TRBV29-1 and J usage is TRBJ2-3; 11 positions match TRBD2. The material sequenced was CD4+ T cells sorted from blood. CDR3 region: CSLETSGTSTDTQYF. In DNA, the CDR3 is TGCAGCTTGGAGACTAGCGGGACTAGCACAGATACGCAGTATTTT.